This TCR beta chain was identified during a study of response to subunit inactivated influenza vaccine. TCRdb used MiXCR to reprocess the RT-PCR reads, holding one entry per CDR3 protein. The sample has some 190,000 distinct CDR3 sequences, roughly 14% seen once; the top ten hold roughly 24%. Study-level findings and limits: It was suggested by the authors that few new T cells are recruited by each seasonal influenza vaccination.

With respect to this clonotype: Its antigen is unidentified.

Looked up from germline, CDR1 is LNHDA and CDR2 is SQIVND (reference sequence). The V gene lost 8 bases and the J gene lost 0 bases, with 14 bases spanning the gap. This CDR3 spans 14 amino acids. V usage is TRBV19 and J usage is TRBJ2-7; D unresolved. The sequence was collected from a man aged 45-65 years who received an inactivated influenza vaccine. The source material was CD8+ T cells sorted from PBMCs, sampled 5 days after vaccination. The CDR3: CASGPDVASYEQYF. The CDR3 DNA reads TGTGCCAGTGGTCCGGACGTTGCCTCCTACGAGCAGTACTTC.